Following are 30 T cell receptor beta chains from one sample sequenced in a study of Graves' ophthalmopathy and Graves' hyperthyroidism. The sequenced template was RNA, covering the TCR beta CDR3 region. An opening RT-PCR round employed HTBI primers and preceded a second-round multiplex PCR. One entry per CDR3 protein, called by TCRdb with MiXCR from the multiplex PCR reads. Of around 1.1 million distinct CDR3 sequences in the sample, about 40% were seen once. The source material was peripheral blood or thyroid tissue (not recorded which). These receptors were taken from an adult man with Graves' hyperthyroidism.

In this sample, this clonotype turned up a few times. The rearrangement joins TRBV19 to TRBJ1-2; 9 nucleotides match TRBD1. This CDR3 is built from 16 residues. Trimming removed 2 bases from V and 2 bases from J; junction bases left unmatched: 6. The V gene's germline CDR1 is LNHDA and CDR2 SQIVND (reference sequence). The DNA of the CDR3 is TGTGCCAGTAGTATACTGGGGACAGGGAAGAACTATGGCTACACCTTC. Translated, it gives CASSILGTGKNYGYTF.

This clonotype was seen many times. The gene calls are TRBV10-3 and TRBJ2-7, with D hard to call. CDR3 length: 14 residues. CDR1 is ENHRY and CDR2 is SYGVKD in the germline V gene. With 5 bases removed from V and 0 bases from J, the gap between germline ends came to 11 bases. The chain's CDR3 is CAISMGPSSYEQYF. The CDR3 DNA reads TGTGCCATCAGTATGGGCCCTAGCTCCTACGAGCAGTACTTC.

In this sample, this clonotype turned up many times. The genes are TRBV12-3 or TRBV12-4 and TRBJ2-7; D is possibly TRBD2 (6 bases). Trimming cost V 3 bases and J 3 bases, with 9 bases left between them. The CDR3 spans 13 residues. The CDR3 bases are TGTGCCAGCAGTTTCTCCGGGGGCTACGAGCAGTACTTC. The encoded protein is CASSFSGGYEQYF.

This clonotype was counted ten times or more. CDR3 region: CASMAASGRRYEQYF. CDR3 DNA sequence: TGTGCCAGCATGGCGGCTAGCGGGAGGCGGTACGAGCAGTACTTC. The J gene is TRBJ2-7, the V gene TRBV6-6; 11 nucleotides agree with TRBD2. Germline V lookup: CDR1 MNHNY, CDR2 SVGAGI (reference sequence). CDR3 length: 15 amino acids. With V trimmed by 7 bases and J by 4 bases, 9 bases remained unmatched.

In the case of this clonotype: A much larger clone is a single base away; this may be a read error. CDR3 region: CAINSGNYGYTF. The CDR3 coding sequence is TGTGCCATCAATTCCGGAAACTATGGCTACACCTTC. This chain uses TRBV10-3 with TRBJ1-2; D unresolved. The V end lost 7 bases, the J end lost 2 bases, and 8 bases lay between the germline ends. CDR1 is ENHRY, CDR2 SYGVKD, per germline. There are 12 residues in the CDR3.

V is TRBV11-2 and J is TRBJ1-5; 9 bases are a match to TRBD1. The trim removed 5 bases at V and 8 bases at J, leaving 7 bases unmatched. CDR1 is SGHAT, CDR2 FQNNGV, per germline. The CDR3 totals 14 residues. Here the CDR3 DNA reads TGTGCCAGCAGCCAGGGGACAGGGCTAGAGCCCCAGCATTTT. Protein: CASSQGTGLEPQHF.

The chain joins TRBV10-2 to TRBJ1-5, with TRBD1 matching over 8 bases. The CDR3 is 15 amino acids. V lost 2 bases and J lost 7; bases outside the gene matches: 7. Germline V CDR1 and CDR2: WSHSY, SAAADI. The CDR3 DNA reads TGCGCCAGCAGTGAGACGGACAGGGAGGGCCAGCCCCAGCATTTT. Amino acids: CASSETDREGQPQHF.

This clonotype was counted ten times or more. CDR3 region: CAISEWTSGMNPNEQYF. CDR3 nucleotide sequence: TGTGCCATCAGTGAATGGACTAGCGGGATGAACCCTAACGAGCAGTACTTC. This sequence joins TRBV10-3 and TRBJ2-7, with 12 bases identical to TRBD2. There are 17 residues in the CDR3. The junction had 11 bases not matched to a gene; V was cut back by 3 bases and J by 5 bases. Germline-derived CDR1 and CDR2 are ENHRY and SYGVKD.

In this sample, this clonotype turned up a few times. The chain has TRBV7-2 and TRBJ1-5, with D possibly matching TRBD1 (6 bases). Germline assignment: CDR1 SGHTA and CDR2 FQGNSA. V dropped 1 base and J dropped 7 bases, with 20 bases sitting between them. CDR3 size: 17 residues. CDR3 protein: CASSLVAGTYPGQPQHF. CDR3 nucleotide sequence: TGTGCCAGCAGCTTAGTTGCCGGGACATACCCTGGACAGCCCCAGCATTTT. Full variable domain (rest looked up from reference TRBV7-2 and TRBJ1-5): GAGVSQSPSNKVTEKGKDVELRCDPISGHTALYWYRQSLGQGLEFLIYFQGNSAPDKSGLPSDRFSAERTGGSVSTLTIQRTQQEDSAVYLCASSLVAGTYPGQPQHFGDGTRLSIL.

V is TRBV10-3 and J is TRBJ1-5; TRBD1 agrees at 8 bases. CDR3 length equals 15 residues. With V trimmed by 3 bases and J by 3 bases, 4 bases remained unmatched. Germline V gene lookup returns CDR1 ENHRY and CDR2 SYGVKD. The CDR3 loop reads CAISEGQGLNQPQHF. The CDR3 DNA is TGTGCCATCAGTGAAGGACAGGGACTCAATCAGCCCCAGCATTTT.

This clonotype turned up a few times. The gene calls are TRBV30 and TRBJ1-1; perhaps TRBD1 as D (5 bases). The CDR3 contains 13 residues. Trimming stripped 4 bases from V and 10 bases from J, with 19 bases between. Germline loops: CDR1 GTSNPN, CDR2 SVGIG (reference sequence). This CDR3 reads CAWMGQGRGAAFF. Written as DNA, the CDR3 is TGTGCCTGGATGGGCCAAGGGAGAGGGGCAGCTTTCTTT. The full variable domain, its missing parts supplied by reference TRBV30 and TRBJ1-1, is SQTIHQWPATLVQPVGSPLSLECTVEGTSNPNLYWYRQAAGRGLQLLFYSVGIGQISSEVPQNLSASRPQDRQFILSSKKLLLSDSGFYLCAWMGQGRGAAFFGQGTRLTVV.

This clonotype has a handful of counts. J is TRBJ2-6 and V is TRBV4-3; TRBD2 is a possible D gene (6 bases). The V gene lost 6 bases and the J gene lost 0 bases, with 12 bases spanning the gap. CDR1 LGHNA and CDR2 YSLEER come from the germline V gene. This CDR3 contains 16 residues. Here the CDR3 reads CASSSGKSSGANVLTF. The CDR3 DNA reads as TGCGCCAGCAGTAGCGGTAAGAGCTCTGGGGCCAACGTCCTGACTTTC.

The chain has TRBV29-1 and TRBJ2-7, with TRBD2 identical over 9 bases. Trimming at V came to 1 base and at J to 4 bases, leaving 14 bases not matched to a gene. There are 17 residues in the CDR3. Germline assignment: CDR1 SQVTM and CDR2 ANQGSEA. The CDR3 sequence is CSVEGAAKAGGIYEQYF. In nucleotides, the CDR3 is TGCAGCGTTGAAGGAGCTGCGAAAGCGGGGGGAATATACGAGCAGTACTTC.

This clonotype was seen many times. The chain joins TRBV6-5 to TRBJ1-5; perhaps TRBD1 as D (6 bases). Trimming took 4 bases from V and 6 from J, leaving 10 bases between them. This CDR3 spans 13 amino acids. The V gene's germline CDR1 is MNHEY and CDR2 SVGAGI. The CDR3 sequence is CASSWGAAQPQHF. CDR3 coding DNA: TGTGCCAGCAGTTGGGGGGCTGCTCAGCCCCAGCATTTT.

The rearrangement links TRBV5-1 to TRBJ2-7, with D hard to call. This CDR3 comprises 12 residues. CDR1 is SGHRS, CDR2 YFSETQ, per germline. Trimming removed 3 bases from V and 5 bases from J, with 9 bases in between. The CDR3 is CASSSERHEQYF. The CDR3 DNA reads TGCGCCAGCAGCTCGGAACGCCACGAGCAGTACTTC.

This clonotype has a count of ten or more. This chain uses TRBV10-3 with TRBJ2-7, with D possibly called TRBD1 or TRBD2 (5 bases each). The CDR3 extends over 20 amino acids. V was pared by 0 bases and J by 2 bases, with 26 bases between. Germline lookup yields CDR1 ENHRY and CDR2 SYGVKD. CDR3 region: CAISESKSSRSWDRTYEQYF. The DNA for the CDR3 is TGTGCCATCAGTGAGTCGAAATCGTCGAGGAGCTGGGACCGAACCTACGAGCAGTACTTC.

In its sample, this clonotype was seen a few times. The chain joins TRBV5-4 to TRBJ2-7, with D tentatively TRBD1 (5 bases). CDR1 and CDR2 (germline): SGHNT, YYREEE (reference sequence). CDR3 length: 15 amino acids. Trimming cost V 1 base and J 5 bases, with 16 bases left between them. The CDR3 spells CASSLMAGRFNEQYF. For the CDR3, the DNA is TGTGCCAGCAGCTTGATGGCAGGGCGGTTCAACGAGCAGTACTTC.

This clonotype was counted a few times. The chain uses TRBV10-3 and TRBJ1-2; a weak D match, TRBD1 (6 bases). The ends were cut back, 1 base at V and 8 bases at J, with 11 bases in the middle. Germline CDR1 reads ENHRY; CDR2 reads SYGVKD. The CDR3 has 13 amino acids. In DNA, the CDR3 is TGTGCCATCAGTGAGTACACAGGGCGAGGCTACACCTTC. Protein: CAISEYTGRGYTF.

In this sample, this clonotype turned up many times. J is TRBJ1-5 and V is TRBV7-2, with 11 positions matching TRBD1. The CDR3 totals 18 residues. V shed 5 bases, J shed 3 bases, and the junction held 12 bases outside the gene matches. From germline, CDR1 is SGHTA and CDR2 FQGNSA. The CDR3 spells CASSDLTGTGGNNQPQHF. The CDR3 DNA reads TGTGCCAGCAGCGACCTGACCGGGACAGGGGGTAACAATCAGCCCCAGCATTTT.

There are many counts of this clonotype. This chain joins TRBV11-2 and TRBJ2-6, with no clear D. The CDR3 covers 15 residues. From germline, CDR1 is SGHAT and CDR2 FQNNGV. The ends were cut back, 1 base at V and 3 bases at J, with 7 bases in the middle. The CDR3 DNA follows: TGTGCCAGCAGCTTAGTACAGATTGGGGCCAACGTCCTGACTTTC. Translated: CASSLVQIGANVLTF.

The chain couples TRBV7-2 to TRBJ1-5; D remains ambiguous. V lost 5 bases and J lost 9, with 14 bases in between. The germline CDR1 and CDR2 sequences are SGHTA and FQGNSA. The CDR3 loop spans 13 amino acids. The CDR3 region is CASSRLAGSPQHF. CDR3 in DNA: TGTGCCAGCAGCCGATTGGCCGGTTCGCCCCAGCATTTT.

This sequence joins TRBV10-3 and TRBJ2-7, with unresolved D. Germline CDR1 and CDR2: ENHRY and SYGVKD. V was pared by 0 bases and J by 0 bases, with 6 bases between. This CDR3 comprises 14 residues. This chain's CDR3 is CAISESKTSYEQYF. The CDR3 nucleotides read TGTGCCATCAGTGAGTCGAAGACCTCCTACGAGCAGTACTTC.

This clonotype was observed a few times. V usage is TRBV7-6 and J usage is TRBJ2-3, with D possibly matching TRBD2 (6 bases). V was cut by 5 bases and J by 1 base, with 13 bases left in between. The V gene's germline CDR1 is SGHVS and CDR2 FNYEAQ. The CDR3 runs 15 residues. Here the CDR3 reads CASSPTGARTDTQYF. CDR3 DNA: TGTGCCAGCAGCCCGACGGGAGCTCGCACAGATACGCAGTATTTT. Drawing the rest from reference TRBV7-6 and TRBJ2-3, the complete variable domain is GAGVSQSPRYKVTKRGQDVALRCDPISGHVSLYWYRQALGQGPEFLTYFNYEAQQDKSGLPNDRFSAERPEGSISTLTIQRTEQRDSAMYRCASSPTGARTDTQYFGPGTRLTVL.

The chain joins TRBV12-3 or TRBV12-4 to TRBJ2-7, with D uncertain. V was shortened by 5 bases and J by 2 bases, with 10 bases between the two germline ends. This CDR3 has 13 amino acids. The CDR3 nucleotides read TGTGCCAGCAGTGCGGCGGCTACCTACGAGCAGTACTTC. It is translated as CASSAAATYEQYF.

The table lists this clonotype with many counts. The CDR3 DNA follows: TGTGCCAGTAGTATGGTGGCAGGGTCCTCTTCACCCCTCCACTTT. It specifies CASSMVAGSSSPLHF. The J gene is TRBJ1-6, the V gene TRBV19; TRBD1 is a possible D gene (5 bases). Trimming pared 3 bases from V and 9 bases from J, leaving 15 bases between. The CDR3 length is 15 residues. The germline CDR1 and CDR2 sequences are LNHDA and SQIVND (reference sequence).

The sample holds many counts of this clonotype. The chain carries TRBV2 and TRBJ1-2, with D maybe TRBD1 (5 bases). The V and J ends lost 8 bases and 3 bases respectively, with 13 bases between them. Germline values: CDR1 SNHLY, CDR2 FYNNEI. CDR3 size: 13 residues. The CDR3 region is CASLGGVDYGYTF. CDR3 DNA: TGTGCCAGCCTGGGGGGGGTGGACTATGGCTACACCTTC. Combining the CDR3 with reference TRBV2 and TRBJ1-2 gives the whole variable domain EPEVTQTPSHQVTQMGQEVILRCVPISNHLYFYWYRQILGQKVEFLVSFYNNEISEKSEIFDDQFSVERPDGSNFTLKIRSTKLEDSAMYFCASLGGVDYGYTFGSGTRLTVV.

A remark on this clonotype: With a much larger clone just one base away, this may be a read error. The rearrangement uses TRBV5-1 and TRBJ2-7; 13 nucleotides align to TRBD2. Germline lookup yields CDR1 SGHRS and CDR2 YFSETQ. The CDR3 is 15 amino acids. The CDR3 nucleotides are TGCGCCAGCAGCTGGGGACTAGCGGGAAGTTACGAGCGGTACTTC. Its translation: CASSWGLAGSYERYF.

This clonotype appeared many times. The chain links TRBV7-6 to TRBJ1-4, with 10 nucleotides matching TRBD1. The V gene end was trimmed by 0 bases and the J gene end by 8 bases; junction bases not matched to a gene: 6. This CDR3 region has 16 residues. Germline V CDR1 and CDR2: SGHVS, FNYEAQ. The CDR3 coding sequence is TGTGCCAGCAGCTTAGCGCACGGACAGGGGGAGGAAAAACTGTTTTTT. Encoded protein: CASSLAHGQGEEKLFF.

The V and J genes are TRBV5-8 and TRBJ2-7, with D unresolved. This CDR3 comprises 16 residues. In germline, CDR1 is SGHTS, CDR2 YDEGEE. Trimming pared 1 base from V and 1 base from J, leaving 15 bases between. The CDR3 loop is CASSLYLGRRSYEQYF. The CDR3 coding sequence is TGTGCCAGCAGCTTGTATCTGGGCCGGAGATCCTACGAGCAGTACTTC. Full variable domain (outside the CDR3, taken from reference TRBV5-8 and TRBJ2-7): EAGVTQSPTHLIKTRGQQATLRCSPISGHTSVYWYQQALGLGLQFLLWYDEGEERNRGNFPPRFSGRQFPNYSSELNVNALELEDSALYLCASSLYLGRRSYEQYFGPGTRLTVT.

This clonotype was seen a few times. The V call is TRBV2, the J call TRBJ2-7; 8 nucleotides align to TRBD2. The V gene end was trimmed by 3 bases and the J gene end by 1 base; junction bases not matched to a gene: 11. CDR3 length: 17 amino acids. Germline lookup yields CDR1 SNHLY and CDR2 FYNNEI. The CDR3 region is CASSEGLRAGVSYEQYF. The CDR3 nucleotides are TGTGCCAGCAGTGAGGGGTTAAGAGCGGGAGTATCCTACGAGCAGTACTTC. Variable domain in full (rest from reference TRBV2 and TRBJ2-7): EPEVTQTPSHQVTQMGQEVILRCVPISNHLYFYWYRQILGQKVEFLVSFYNNEISEKSEIFDDQFSVERPDGSNFTLKIRSTKLEDSAMYFCASSEGLRAGVSYEQYFGPGTRLTVT.